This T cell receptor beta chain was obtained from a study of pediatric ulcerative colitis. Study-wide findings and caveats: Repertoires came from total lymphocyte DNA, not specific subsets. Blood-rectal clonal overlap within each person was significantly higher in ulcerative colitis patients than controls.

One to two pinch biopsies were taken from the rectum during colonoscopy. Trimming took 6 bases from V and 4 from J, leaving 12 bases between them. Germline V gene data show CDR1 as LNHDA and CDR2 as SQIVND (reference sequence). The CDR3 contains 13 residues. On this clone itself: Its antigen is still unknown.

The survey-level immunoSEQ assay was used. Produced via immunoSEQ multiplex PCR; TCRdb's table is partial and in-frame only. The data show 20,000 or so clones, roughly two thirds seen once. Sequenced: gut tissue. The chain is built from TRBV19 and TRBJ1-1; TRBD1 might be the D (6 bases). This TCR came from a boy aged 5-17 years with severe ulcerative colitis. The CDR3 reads CASSSSRGTEAFF. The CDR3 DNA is TGTGCCAGTAGCTCCTCCAGGGGCACTGAAGCTTTCTTT.